The 22 T cell receptor beta chains reported below all come from one sample, sequenced in a study of T cell responses to AZD1222 COVID-19 vaccine. Assay used: immunoSEQ multiplex PCR; TCRdb lists only in-frame clones, some missing. The table lists about 93,000 clones, approximately 89% of them singletons. Sequenced here: peripheral blood, sampled on day 0 of MenACWY control vaccination. The receptors come from an adult in good health.

The chain couples TRBV30 to TRBJ1-1; TRBD1 aligns across 7 bases. CDR3 size: 16 residues. The V segment lost 4 bases and the J segment 1 base; nucleotides outside the gene matches: 12. CDR1 and CDR2 from the germline V gene are GTSNPN and SVGIG (reference sequence). The CDR3 sequence: CAWIPPPQGRNTEAFF. DNA of the CDR3: TGTGCCTGGATCCCTCCCCCACAGGGGCGGAACACTGAAGCTTTCTTT.

V is TRBV10-2 and J is TRBJ2-5, with D perhaps TRBD1 or TRBD2 (5 bases each). V was trimmed by 2 bases and J by 7 bases, leaving 5 bases between them. The CDR3 loop spans 11 amino acids. Germline assignment: CDR1 WSHSY and CDR2 SAAADI. This chain's CDR3 is CASSEGGTQYF. The CDR3 nucleotides are TGCGCCAGCAGTGAGGGGGGGACCCAGTACTTC.

This clone was observed once. V and J are TRBV12-5 and TRBJ1-3, with TRBD1 matching 7 bases. The CDR3 runs to 14 residues. CDR1 and CDR2 (germline): LGHNT, FRNRAP. Trimming removed 5 bases from V and 3 bases from J; junction bases left unmatched: 4. The CDR3, as DNA: TGTGCTAGTGGTCTCACAGGGGTTGGAAACACCATATATTTT. Protein product: CASGLTGVGNTIYF.

The chain has TRBV10-1 and TRBJ2-1; D possibly corresponds to TRBD2 (6 bases). V was shortened by 7 bases and J by 8 bases, with 18 bases between the two germline ends. Germline V CDR1 and CDR2: WNHNN, SYGVQD (reference sequence). The CDR3 runs to 14 residues. The CDR3 coding sequence is TGCGCCAGCAATCCGCGGGGCGCACTCTATGAGCAGTTCTTC. Its translation is CASNPRGALYEQFF.

The rearrangement links TRBV5-1 to TRBJ2-3; 9 bases align to TRBD2. V trimming: 0 bases; J trimming: 4 bases; junction bases outside the gene matches: 9. Germline CDR1 reads SGHRS; CDR2 reads YFSETQ. The CDR3 is 17 amino acids. The CDR3 region is CASSLVSGGGASDTQYF. In DNA, the CDR3 is TGCGCCAGCAGCTTGGTTTCGGGCGGGGGGGCCTCAGATACGCAGTATTTT.

The chain uses TRBV5-1 and TRBJ2-2, with no clear D. The CDR3 contains 14 residues. CDR1 is SGHRS, CDR2 YFSETQ, per germline. Trimming removed 4 bases at V and 4 bases at J, with 11 bases between. The CDR3 sequence: CASSVNRFTGELFF. In DNA form, the CDR3 reads TGCGCCAGCAGCGTTAACAGATTCACCGGGGAGCTGTTTTTT.

The chain carries TRBV7-6 and TRBJ1-2, with 10 bases fitting TRBD1. V was pared by 5 bases and J by 4 bases, with 7 bases of the junction left unmatched. The V gene's germline CDR1 is SGHVS and CDR2 FNYEAQ. The CDR3 loop spans 15 amino acids. Here the CDR3 reads CASSSRTGGFYGYTF. In nucleotides, the CDR3 is TGTGCCAGCAGCAGTAGGACAGGGGGATTCTATGGCTACACCTTC. The complete variable domain, with remaining parts taken from reference TRBV7-6 and TRBJ1-2, reads GAGVSQSPRYKVTKRGQDVALRCDPISGHVSLYWYRQALGQGPEFLTYFNYEAQQDKSGLPNDRFSAERPEGSISTLTIQRTEQRDSAMYRCASSSRTGGFYGYTFGSGTRLTVV.

V is TRBV9 and J is TRBJ2-2; 14 bases agree with TRBD2. The CDR3 length is 18 residues. Germline V gene data show CDR1 as SGDLS and CDR2 as YYNGEE. V trimming: 0 bases; J trimming: 6 bases; junction bases outside the gene matches: 7. The CDR3 protein is CASSVDPGLAGAAGELFF. The CDR3 DNA is TGTGCCAGCAGCGTAGATCCGGGACTAGCGGGGGCGGCCGGGGAGCTGTTTTTT.

The V call is TRBV30, the J call TRBJ1-6; unclear D gene. Trimming removed 7 bases from V and 5 bases from J, with 15 bases in between. The CDR3 consists of 14 residues. Germline lookup yields CDR1 GTSNPN and CDR2 SVGIG (reference sequence). The CDR3: CALDRRPDNSPLHF. For the CDR3, the DNA is TGTGCCTTGGACCGACGACCCGATAATTCACCCCTCCACTTT.

The chain combines TRBV9 with TRBJ1-4; D unresolved. Germline lookup yields CDR1 SGDLS and CDR2 YYNGEE. This CDR3 has 16 amino acids. V dropped 3 bases and J dropped 4 bases, with 16 bases sitting between them. The CDR3 nucleotides read TGTGCCAGCAGCGATTCCCCCGGGATCATTAATGAAAAACTGTTTTTT. It translates to CASSDSPGIINEKLFF. Drawing the rest from reference TRBV9 and TRBJ1-4, the complete variable domain is DSGVTQTPKHLITATGQRVTLRCSPRSGDLSVYWYQQSLDQGLQFLIQYYNGEERAKGNILERFSAQQFPDLHSELNLSSLELGDSALYFCASSDSPGIINEKLFFGSGTQLSVL.

The chain's CDR3 is CASSPRGEYEQYF. The CDR3 nucleotides read TGTGCCAGCAGCCCCCGTGGGGAGTACGAGCAGTACTTC. The chain has TRBV7-2 and TRBJ2-7, with TRBD2 as a possible D gene (5 bases). This CDR3 has 13 amino acids. V lost 5 bases and J lost 4, with 12 bases in between. Germline V CDR1 and CDR2: SGHTA, FQGNSA.

The chain uses TRBV19 and TRBJ2-3; D call uncertain. This CDR3 contains 13 residues. From germline, CDR1 is LNHDA and CDR2 SQIVND (reference sequence). V shed 4 bases and J shed 3 bases, with 8 bases lying between them. CDR3 loop: CASSNLGTDTQYF. In nucleotides, the CDR3 is TGTGCCAGTAGTAATCTAGGGACAGATACGCAGTATTTT.

The chain couples TRBV28 to TRBJ1-2; possibly TRBD1 for D (5 bases). The CDR3 loop spans 13 amino acids. V shed 6 bases and J shed 7 bases, with 15 bases lying between them. Germline V gene data show CDR1 as MDHEN and CDR2 as SYDVKM. DNA of the CDR3: TGTGCCAGCAGACACCTTGGGGGACGTGGCTACACCTTC. The encoded protein is CASRHLGGRGYTF.

The CDR3 region has the DNA TGTGCCAGCAGCCTAGACAGGGGGCGCCCCCCAGGGTCACCCCTCCACTTT. Amino acids: CASSLDRGRPPGSPLHF. This chain links TRBV27 with TRBJ1-6; TRBD1 agrees at 10 bases. V shed 6 bases, J shed 10 bases, and the junction held 15 bases outside the gene matches. The CDR3 has 17 residues. Germline lookup yields CDR1 MNHEY and CDR2 SMNVEV (reference sequence).

The sample holds a few counts of this clone. This CDR3 reads CASSPGSGQPQHF. Here the CDR3 DNA reads TGTGCCAGCAGCCCAGGGTCCGGTCAGCCCCAGCATTTT. V usage is TRBV7-9 and J usage is TRBJ1-5; a possible D gene is TRBD1 (5 bases). Trimming left V 5 bases short and J 6 bases short, with 11 bases between. The CDR3 sequence is 13 residues long. Germline lookup yields CDR1 SEHNR and CDR2 FQNEAQ (reference sequence).

The chain recombines TRBV28 with TRBJ1-5, with a tentative D call TRBD1 (6 bases). The length of the CDR3 is 14 residues. CDR1 is MDHEN, CDR2 SYDVKM, per germline. V lost 10 bases, J lost 5 bases, and 18 bases lay in between. This CDR3 is CATNRGGNHQPQHF. As DNA, the CDR3 is TGTGCCACCAATCGGGGGGGCAATCATCAGCCCCAGCATTTT.

The rearrangement links TRBV7-8 to TRBJ1-1; no firm D call. V shed 4 bases and J shed 9 bases, with 9 bases lying between them. Germline V lookup: CDR1 SGHVS, CDR2 FQNEAQ. The CDR3 spans 11 residues. The CDR3 reads CASSWEGKAFF. The CDR3 region has the DNA TGTGCCAGCAGCTGGGAAGGAAAAGCTTTCTTT. The variable domain in full, completed from reference TRBV7-8 and TRBJ1-1, reads GAGVSQSPRYKVAKRGQDVALRCDPISGHVSLFWYQQALGQGPEFLTYFQNEAQLDKSGLPSDRFFAERPEGSVSTLKIQRTQQEDSAVYLCASSWEGKAFFGQGTRLTVV.

The rearrangement uses TRBV10-3 and TRBJ1-2, with a possible D match to TRBD1 (6 bases). This CDR3 comprises 16 residues. Germline CDR1 reads ENHRY; CDR2 reads SYGVKD. V lost 0 bases and J lost 2, with 13 bases in between. CDR3 protein: CAISESLGAGNYGYTF. Here the CDR3 DNA reads TGTGCCATCAGTGAGTCGTTGGGGGCAGGGAACTATGGCTACACCTTC.

The chain combines TRBV24-1 with TRBJ2-3; weak D call: TRBD1 (6 bases). V was cut by 8 bases and J by 3 bases, with 8 bases left in between. This CDR3 is 12 amino acids long. Per germline, CDR1 KGHDR and CDR2 SFDVKD. The CDR3 bases are TGTGCCACCATCGACAGGACAGATACGCAGTATTTT. Encoded protein: CATIDRTDTQYF.

The CDR3 spells CASSISGFYNEQFF. The CDR3 coding sequence is TGTGCCAGTAGTATATCTGGTTTCTACAATGAGCAGTTCTTC. The chain recombines TRBV19 with TRBJ2-1; D not certain. This CDR3 comprises 14 residues. Germline-derived CDR1 and CDR2 are LNHDA and SQIVND (reference sequence). V gave up 2 bases and J gave up 3 bases, with 8 bases separating them.

The rearrangement joins TRBV4-3 to TRBJ1-6, with D possibly being TRBD1 (5 bases). The CDR3 loop spans 13 amino acids. The germline V and J ends were trimmed by 0 bases and 11 bases, with 8 bases remaining between them. Germline V lookup: CDR1 LGHNA, CDR2 YSLEER. CDR3 loop: CASSQDRVPPLHF. The CDR3 region has the DNA TGCGCCAGCAGCCAAGACAGGGTCCCACCCCTCCACTTT.

V and J are TRBV6-6 and TRBJ2-7, with 15 positions matching TRBD2. The CDR3 totals 17 residues. CDR1 is MNHNY, CDR2 SVGAGI, per germline (reference sequence). J lost 0 bases, V lost 5 bases, and 5 bases had no gene match. The CDR3 loop is CASSPGTSGGFSYEQYF. The DNA of the CDR3 is TGTGCCAGCAGTCCCGGGACTAGCGGGGGGTTCTCCTACGAGCAGTACTTC.